This T cell receptor beta chain was recorded in a study of cytomegalovirus exposure and HLA in healthy donors. Study-wide results and limits: Some V segments, TRBV6-2 and TRBV6-3 among them, were indistinguishable and were therefore excluded. Per published reports, the classifier diagnosed cytomegalovirus status with high specificity and sensitivity.

Regarding this clone: Its antigen is not identified.

Donors sampled were nominally healthy, though unrecorded immune exposures were likely. Vbeta (60) and Jbeta (13) primers were used in the PCR. Assay used: immunoSEQ multiplex PCR; TCRdb lists only in-frame clones, some missing. The sample lists some 140,000 clones, approximately 79% occurring once. This CDR3 region has 15 residues. V shed 6 bases and J 4 bases; nucleotides not matched to a gene: 10. The germline CDR1 and CDR2 sequences are SNHLY and FYNNEI. This rearrangement joins TRBV2 to TRBJ1-1; the match to TRBD1 covers 8 bases. Sequenced input: PBMCs. The sequence was collected from a man aged 18 to 29 in good health and CMV-seropositive. The CDR3 is CASRTLGQGATEAFF. The CDR3 nucleotides read TGTGCCAGCAGGACCCTCGGACAGGGAGCCACTGAAGCTTTCTTT.